These 8 T cell receptor beta chains were sequenced from one sample in a study of cytomegalovirus exposure and HLA in healthy donors. Using immunoSEQ multiplex PCR, the repertoire was profiled, and TCRdb retains in-frame clones only, with some absent. The sample has fewer than 60,000 clones, about 91% seen once. The specimen was PBMCs. The receptors stem from a young woman in good health and CMV-seronegative.

The chain links TRBV2 to TRBJ1-4; D uncertain. Germline CDR1 reads SNHLY; CDR2 reads FYNNEI. CDR3 size: 14 residues. Trimming pared 7 bases from V and 3 bases from J, leaving 12 bases between. The CDR3 is CASTQRASNEKLFF. The CDR3 bases are TGTGCCAGCACCCAGCGGGCCTCTAATGAAAAACTGTTTTTT. Together with reference TRBV2 and TRBJ1-4, the CDR3 gives the full variable domain: EPEVTQTPSHQVTQMGQEVILRCVPISNHLYFYWYRQILGQKVEFLVSFYNNEISEKSEIFDDQFSVERPDGSNFTLKIRSTKLEDSAMYFCASTQRASNEKLFFGSGTQLSVL.

The gene calls are TRBV7-9 and TRBJ1-6; D is unclear. Trimming took off 3 bases at V and 5 bases at J, with 8 bases between the two ends. The CDR3 runs to 14 residues. Germline lookup yields CDR1 SEHNR and CDR2 FQNEAQ (reference sequence). This chain's CDR3 is CASSFGQNNSPLHF. The CDR3 DNA reads TGTGCCAGCAGCTTTGGCCAGAATAATTCACCCCTCCACTTT.

This rearrangement joins TRBV18 to TRBJ2-5; 7 bases agree with TRBD2. Germline V gene sequence: CDR1 KGHSH, CDR2 LQKENI. Trimming cost V 3 bases and J 4 bases; bases outside gene matches: 8. The CDR3 runs to 15 residues. The DNA for the CDR3 is TGTGCCAGCTCACCTGGCTGGGAGGGAGGAGAGACCCAGTACTTC. It encodes CASSPGWEGGETQYF.

This clone was seen a few times. The chain combines TRBV30 with TRBJ2-3, with 10 bases matching TRBD1. CDR1 and CDR2 (germline): GTSNPN, SVGIG (reference sequence). The CDR3 has 15 residues. Trimming at V came to 5 bases and at J to 3 bases, leaving 8 bases not matched to a gene. This CDR3 is CAWGTGQGRTDTQYF. CDR3 DNA sequence: TGTGCCTGGGGAACGGGACAGGGGAGGACAGATACGCAGTATTTT.

This clone was counted once. CDR3 coding DNA: TGTGCCAGTAGTATAAGCCCAGGAGGACAGCCCCAGCATTTT. This encodes CASSISPGGQPQHF. The rearrangement joins TRBV19 to TRBJ1-5, with no clear D. The length of the CDR3 is 14 residues. The V end was cut by 2 bases, the J end by 7 bases, with 12 bases between. Germline lookup yields CDR1 LNHDA and CDR2 SQIVND (reference sequence).

The V call is TRBV4-1, the J call TRBJ2-7, with TRBD2 identical over 8 bases. Germline-derived CDR1 and CDR2 are MGHRA and YSYEKL. The CDR3 length is 15 residues. Trimming removed 5 bases from V and 3 bases from J; junction bases left unmatched: 9. CDR3 nucleotide sequence: TGCGCCAGCAGCTCCCGACTAGCGCTACTCTACGAGCAGTACTTC. Its protein product is CASSSRLALLYEQYF.

This clone was counted once. The J gene is TRBJ2-5, the V gene TRBV6-1; 8 bases match TRBD2. Germline loops: CDR1 MNHNS, CDR2 SASEGT. V trimming: 7 bases; J trimming: 6 bases; junction bases outside the gene matches: 7. This CDR3 region has 13 residues. The CDR3 coding sequence is TGTGCCAGCATGATCAGCGGGAGCAAGACCCAGTACTTC. Amino acid sequence: CASMISGSKTQYF.

For this clone: Its ends do not fully match the called genes, so a read error is possible. V and J are TRBV28 and TRBJ1-3; D is undetermined. The CDR3 totals 18 residues. The germline CDR1 and CDR2 sequences are MDHEN and SYDVKM. CDR3 loop: CASSLSPTEALAGNTIYF. In DNA, the CDR3 is TGTGCCAGCAGCTTATCCCCCACGGAGGCCCTGGCTGGAAACACCATATATTTT.